Following are 10 T cell receptor beta chains from one sample sequenced in a study of chemoradiotherapy in HPV16-positive cancers. Assay: immunoSEQ multiplex PCR; the TCRdb copy retains only in-frame clones and omits some. The sample has some 6,200 clones, 70% to 90% seen once. The sample was tumor tissue, taken from a patient who underwent chemoradiotherapy. These receptor sequences come from a human donor with HPV-associated anogenital cancer.

J is TRBJ2-6 and V is TRBV2; 7 nucleotides agree with TRBD1. The CDR3 runs 15 residues. Germline values: CDR1 SNHLY, CDR2 FYNNEI. Trimming removed 9 bases from V and 1 base from J; junction bases left unmatched: 6. The CDR3, as DNA: TGTGCCAGGGGGACAGCTCGATCTGGGGCCAACGTCCTGACTTTC. The encoded protein is CARGTARSGANVLTF.

The chain carries TRBV27 and TRBJ1-2, with D possibly matching TRBD1 (5 bases). The V and J ends lost 2 bases and 0 bases respectively, with 13 bases between them. This CDR3 contains 16 residues. Looked up from germline, CDR1 is MNHEY and CDR2 is SMNVEV (reference sequence). The CDR3 DNA reads TGTGCCAGCAGTTTACTTGGGGGATCCGCTAACTATGGCTACACCTTC. Its translation is CASSLLGGSANYGYTF.

This clone was picked up one time. The chain couples TRBV12-5 to TRBJ1-1; D is ambiguous. This CDR3 spans 13 amino acids. V lost 1 base and J lost 2, with 5 bases in between. Germline-derived CDR1 and CDR2 are LGHNT and FRNRAP. The DNA of the CDR3 is TGTGCTAGTGGTTTGGCCTTTAACACTGAAGCTTTCTTT. Translated: CASGLAFNTEAFF.

This chain connects TRBV30 to TRBJ1-5, with D maybe TRBD1 (5 bases). CDR1 and CDR2 (germline): GTSNPN, SVGIG (reference sequence). V was shortened by 2 bases and J by 7 bases, with 9 bases between the two germline ends. This CDR3 is 12 amino acids long. The CDR3 bases are TGTGCCTGGAGTCCGGGGGTGCAGCCCCAGCATTTT. It encodes CAWSPGVQPQHF.

The chain carries TRBV7-8 and TRBJ1-1; no definite D call. V lost 9 bases and J lost 10, with 18 bases in between. Per germline, CDR1 SGHVS and CDR2 FQNEAQ. The CDR3 is made up of 12 amino acids. CDR3 residues: CASNQNTEGAFF. In nucleotides, the CDR3 is TGTGCCAGTAATCAGAACACTGAAGGAGCTTTCTTT. Looking up the rest from reference TRBV7-8 and TRBJ1-1 gives the full variable domain: GAGVSQSPRYKVAKRGQDVALRCDPISGHVSLFWYQQALGQGPEFLTYFQNEAQLDKSGLPSDRFFAERPEGSVSTLKIQRTQQEDSAVYLCASNQNTEGAFFGQGTRLTVV.

The V call is TRBV4-3, the J call TRBJ2-7; weak D call: TRBD1 (6 bases). From germline, CDR1 is LGHNA and CDR2 YSLEER. This CDR3 region has 14 residues. Trimming pared 0 bases from V and 9 bases from J, leaving 15 bases between. CDR3 protein: CASSQEAYRETQYF. The CDR3 DNA reads TGCGCCAGCAGCCAAGAGGCGTACAGGGAAACGCAGTACTTC.

This clone has more than one count but fewer than ten. The J gene is TRBJ2-2, the V gene TRBV19, with D tentatively TRBD1 or TRBD2 (6 bases each). The ends were cut back, 5 bases at V and 7 bases at J, with 17 bases in the middle. Germline V lookup: CDR1 LNHDA, CDR2 SQIVND (reference sequence). The CDR3 covers 15 residues. CDR3 sequence reads: CASSWGLPGVGELFF. CDR3 DNA sequence: TGTGCCAGTAGTTGGGGACTTCCAGGGGTCGGGGAGCTGTTTTTT.

The chain is built from TRBV28 and TRBJ1-1; tentative D call: TRBD1 (5 bases). The CDR3 consists of 15 residues. V was trimmed by 2 bases and J by 2 bases, leaving 12 bases between them. In germline, CDR1 is MDHEN, CDR2 SYDVKM. The CDR3 sequence: CASSLGTYGNTEAFF. In DNA form, the CDR3 reads TGTGCCAGCAGTTTAGGGACTTACGGCAACACTGAAGCTTTCTTT.

The V call is TRBV7-2, the J call TRBJ1-4; TRBD1 might be the D (5 bases). Trimming pared 5 bases from V and 7 bases from J, leaving 14 bases between. Germline V lookup: CDR1 SGHTA, CDR2 FQGNSA. The CDR3 totals 14 residues. CDR3 coding DNA: TGTGCCAGCAGCAAACAGGAACTAAGTGAAAAACTGTTTTTT. Translated, it gives CASSKQELSEKLFF. Combining the CDR3 with reference TRBV7-2 and TRBJ1-4 gives the whole variable domain GAGVSQSPSNKVTEKGKDVELRCDPISGHTALYWYRQSLGQGLEFLIYFQGNSAPDKSGLPSDRFSAERTGGSVSTLTIQRTQQEDSAVYLCASSKQELSEKLFFGSGTQLSVL.

V is TRBV21-1 and J is TRBJ1-1; the table calls TRBD1, which could not be checked here. TRBV21-1 is assigned pseudogene status. The CDR3 totals 13 residues. CDR3 in amino acids: CASSDRGNTEAFF. The CDR3 DNA follows: TGTGCCAGCAGCGACAGAGGGAACACTGAAGCTTTCTTT.